The TCR beta chain described here comes from a study of early T cells in non-severe SARS-CoV-2 infection. For the study at large: Chains were not paired, and sequencing was done on bulk RNA from unsorted whole blood. Broader study findings: Anti-spike CD8 responses were favored in VDJdb matching, and private and CD4 specificities were missed.

Individual cDNA molecules received unique molecular identifiers. One entry per CDR3 protein, called by TCRdb with MiXCR from the 5' RACE reads. This sample has about 34,000 distinct CDR3 sequences, with 5.5% to 7.5% found just once. V was clipped by 6 bases and J by 1 base, with 6 bases between them. This CDR3 spans 12 amino acids. Germline V gene data show CDR1 as LGHDT and CDR2 as YNNKEL (reference sequence). At least ten counts were recorded for this clonotype. Its antigen remains unknown. This TCR came from an adult who was a healthcare worker with PCR-confirmed SARS-CoV-2 infection or an uninfected control (not recorded which). Specimen: whole blood. This chain connects TRBV3-1 to TRBJ1-1; D call uncertain. In DNA form, the CDR3 reads TGTGCCAGCAGGTCTCCGAACACTGAAGCTTTCTTT. Residues: CASRSPNTEAFF. Filled out from reference TRBV3-1 and TRBJ1-1, the complete variable domain reads DTAVSQTPKYLVTQMGNDKSIKCEQNLGHDTMYWYKQDSKKFLKIMFSYNNKELIINETVPNRFSPKSPDKAHLNLHINSLELGDSAVYFCASRSPNTEAFFGQGTRLTVV.